Detailed here is one T cell receptor (beta chain). Clones were read by immunoSEQ multiplex PCR, and TCRdb kept only the in-frame ones, dropping some. The repertoire holds about 76,000 clones, with 90% to 97% as singletons. Time point: recipient sample about 28 days before transplant, after cytoreduction. The data belong to a study of T cell clonotyping in hematopoietic cell transplantation. There are 15 residues in the CDR3. V was cut by 5 bases and J by 5 bases, with 18 bases left in between. Germline loops: CDR1 LNHDA, CDR2 SQIVND (reference sequence). The clonotype comes from a woman aged 45-59 years with acute myeloid leukemia. Some clones in this sample may be carry-over from other donors' samples. This rearrangement joins TRBV19 to TRBJ2-5, with TRBD2 as a possible D gene (6 bases). Sequenced here: peripheral blood mononuclear cells, sampled before stem cell transplant. CDR3 sequence reads: CASSGIGGLRETQYF. Here the CDR3 DNA reads TGTGCCAGTAGTGGAATTGGAGGGCTGCGGGAGACCCAGTACTTC. The whole variable domain, filled in from reference TRBV19 and TRBJ2-5, reads DGGITQSPKYLFRKEGQNVTLSCEQNLNHDAMYWYRQDPGQGLRLIYYSQIVNDFQKGDIAEGYSVSREKKESFPLTVTSAQKNPTAFYLCASSGIGGLRETQYFGPGTRLLVL.